This TCR beta chain was found in a study of blood T cell repertoires in COVID-19. The wider study: Acute and convalescent COVID-19 specimens originated in the United States, Italy and Spain. In each case, the material was cDNA or gDNA derived from T cells, B-cell-depleted T cells, or PBMCs.

The ends were cut back, 2 bases at V and 8 bases at J, with 12 bases in the middle. The CDR3 contains 13 residues. Per the study methods: Researchers report that nucleated cell counts were estimated from reference gene primer amplification. The protocol was immunoSEQ multiplex PCR, while the TCRdb copy is restricted to in-frame clones and leaves out a portion. The V and J calls and the clone size are those of that table, but D and trimming were determined from the DNA. The sample consists of about 130,000 clones, around 87% of them appearing once. The sequencing sample was made of peripheral blood. V and J are TRBV12-3 or TRBV12-4 and TRBJ1-1, with D perhaps matching TRBD1 (6 bases). This clonotype was sampled from a man in his forties or fifties with active COVID-19. Written as DNA, the CDR3 is TGTGCCAGCAGTTTATACAGGGCGGTGGAAGCTTTCTTT. Translated, it gives CASSLYRAVEAFF.